Listed below are T cell receptor beta chains from one sample, sequenced in a study of cytomegalovirus exposure and HLA in healthy donors. Assay used: immunoSEQ multiplex PCR; TCRdb lists only in-frame clones, some missing. The repertoire has under 90,000 clones, roughly 72% of them found once; the top ten carry 9.1%. Sequencing was done on a sample of PBMCs. The receptors were sampled from a man between 35 and 55 years old in good health and CMV-seropositive. The CDR3 runs from the conserved cysteine through the conserved F or W. A D gene is named only where the DNA matches it firmly. Clone sizes are given selectively: once, few, many, or a class where the clone is expanded.

j_call v_call d_call clone_size cdr3_aa cdr3_nt
TRBJ2-7 TRBV9 NA NA CASSVAGHNYEQYF TGTGCCAGCAGCGTAGCTGGACATAACTACGAGCAGTACTTC
TRBJ2-5 TRBV4-1 NA NA CASSQGPQETQYF TGCGCCAGCAGCCAAGGGCCCCAAGAGACCCAGTACTTC
TRBJ2-2 TRBV19 TRBD2 NA CASSDAAGGTGELFF TGTGCCAGTAGTGATGCTGCGGGGGGGACGGGGGAGCTGTTTTTT
TRBJ1-2 TRBV29-1 TRBD1 NA CSVATGGGYTF TGCAGCGTTGCGACAGGGGGTGGCTACACCTTC
TRBJ2-2 TRBV30 NA few CALTVNTGELFF TGTGCCTTGACAGTTAACACCGGGGAGCTGTTTTTT
TRBJ2-3 TRBV7-9 NA NA CASSLSPTDTQYF TGTGCCAGCAGCTTAAGCCCGACAGATACGCAGTATTTT
TRBJ2-3 TRBV10-3 NA once CATSLERGTDTQYF TGTGCCACCTCCCTAGAGCGGGGCACAGATACGCAGTATTTT
TRBJ1-5 TRBV6-6 NA NA CASSFGRLSNQPQHF TGTGCCAGCAGTTTCGGGAGATTGAGCAATCAGCCCCAGCATTTT
TRBJ2-5 TRBV5-1 NA NA CASSGGLDQETQYF TGCGCCAGCAGCGGGGGACTGGACCAAGAGACCCAGTACTTC
TRBJ1-1 TRBV27 TRBD1 few CASSITQGARTEAFF TGTGCCAGCAGTATTACTCAGGGGGCGCGTACTGAAGCTTTCTTT
TRBJ1-1 TRBV7-9 TRBD1 NA CASSLEGQGAAEAFF TGTGCCAGCAGCTTAGAGGGACAGGGGGCCGCTGAAGCTTTCTTT
TRBJ1-1 TRBV5-1 NA NA CASRYSEEAFF TGCGCCAGCAGATATTCAGAAGAAGCTTTCTTT
TRBJ2-7 TRBV7-2 TRBD1 NA CASSLGQGGYEQYF TGTGCCAGCAGCTTGGGACAGGGGGGGTACGAGCAGTACTTC
TRBJ2-1 TRBV9 TRBD1 NA CASSVTGGAISEQFF TGTGCCAGCAGCGTAACAGGGGGCGCGATAAGTGAGCAGTTCTTC
TRBJ2-3 TRBV7-6 TRBD2 NA CASSLFSSGGLPADTQYF TGTGCCAGCAGCTTATTTTCTAGCGGGGGCCTGCCCGCAGATACGCAGTATTTT
TRBJ2-7 TRBV7-2 NA once CASSSAGRAYEQYF TGTGCCAGCAGCTCCGCGGGACGGGCCTACGAGCAGTACTTC
TRBJ2-6 TRBV19 NA few CASSDRFSGANVLTF TGTGCCAGTAGCGACAGGTTTTCTGGGGCCAACGTCCTGACTTTC
TRBJ2-7 TRBV27 NA NA CASSFYFDSAGEQYF TGTGCCAGCAGTTTTTATTTCGACTCGGCGGGCGAGCAGTACTTC
TRBJ2-3 TRBV21-1 NA NA CASSATGTSGGSSTDTQYF TGTGCCAGCAGCGCCACCGGGACTAGCGGGGGTTCTAGCACAGATACGCAGTATTTT
TRBJ2-1 TRBV10-3 TRBD2 NA CAIRQQAGATGEQFF TGTGCCATCAGACAGCAAGCGGGGGCCACAGGTGAGCAGTTCTTC
TRBJ1-1 TRBV19 TRBD1 once CASCDRVNTEAFF TGTGCCAGTTGTGACAGGGTGAACACTGAAGCTTTCTTT
TRBJ1-6 TRBV5-1 TRBD1 few CASSIGQAYNSPLHF TGCGCCAGCAGTATAGGACAGGCCTATAATTCACCCCTCCACTTT
TRBJ2-3 TRBV9 TRBD2 NA CASSGREGTDTQYF TGTGCCAGCTCGGGGCGGGAGGGCACAGATACGCAGTATTTT
TRBJ2-7 TRBV28 TRBD1 NA CASSTPSGTGRYEQYF TGTGCCAGCAGCACACCCTCCGGGACAGGGCGCTACGAGCAGTACTTC
TRBJ1-1 TRBV20-1 NA NA CSARAGTEAFF TGCAGTGCTAGGGCCGGGACTGAAGCTTTCTTT
TRBJ1-2 TRBV4-1 TRBD1 NA CASSHTPQGVLAGYTF TGCGCCAGCAGCCATACTCCCCAGGGGGTGTTAGCTGGCTACACCTTC
TRBJ1-1 TRBV11-2 NA NA CASSVVEQGRPQAFF TGTGCCAGCAGCGTAGTTGAACAGGGACGGCCTCAAGCTTTCTTT
TRBJ1-1 TRBV7-2 TRBD1 NA CASRSGVGQGISEAFF TGTGCCAGCAGGAGTGGAGTGGGACAGGGGATTTCTGAAGCTTTCTTT
TRBJ2-2 TRBV11-2 NA NA CASSLRGSATGELFF TGTGCCAGCAGCTTAAGGGGGTCAGCAACCGGGGAGCTGTTTTTT
TRBJ2-1 TRBV28 TRBD1 medium-sized CASSSSTGRSGNEQFF TGTGCCAGCAGTTCCTCGACAGGGCGAAGTGGCAATGAGCAGTTCTTC
TRBJ2-2 TRBV5-1 NA NA CASSLEGGPGELFF TGCGCCAGCAGCTTGGAAGGGGGTCCCGGGGAGCTGTTTTTT
TRBJ2-7 TRBV28 TRBD1 NA CASSLKFGTGLYEQYF TGTGCCAGCAGTTTAAAGTTTGGGACAGGGTTATACGAGCAGTACTTC
TRBJ2-7 TRBV28 TRBD2 once CASSFPIGAGGSYEQYF TGTGCCAGCAGTTTCCCTATCGGCGCGGGGGGCTCCTACGAGCAGTACTTC